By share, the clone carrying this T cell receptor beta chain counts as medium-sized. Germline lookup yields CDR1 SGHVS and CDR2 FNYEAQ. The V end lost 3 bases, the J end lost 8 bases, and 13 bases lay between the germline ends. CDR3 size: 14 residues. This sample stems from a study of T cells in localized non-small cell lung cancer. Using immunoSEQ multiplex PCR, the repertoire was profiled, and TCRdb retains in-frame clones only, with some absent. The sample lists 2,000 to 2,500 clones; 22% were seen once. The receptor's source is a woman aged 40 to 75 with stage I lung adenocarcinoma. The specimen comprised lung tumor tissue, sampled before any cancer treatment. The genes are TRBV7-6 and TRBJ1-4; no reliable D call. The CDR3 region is CASSLAGWNEKLFF. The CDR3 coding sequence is TGTGCCAGCAGCTTGGCCGGGTGGAACGAAAAACTGTTTTTT.